The 12 T cell receptor beta chains below come from one sample, sequenced in a study of OX40 agonist ivuxolimab in advanced cancers. Repertoires were generated with immunoSEQ multiplex PCR, while TCRdb's copy carries only in-frame clones and drops some. The top ten clones hold approximately 2.8% of a sample with over 45,000 clones, nearly 85% of them seen once. The material was CD4+ or CD8+ T cells sorted from blood, obtained in a trial of the OX40 agonist ivuxolimab. The receptors come from an adult with an advanced solid tumor such as melanoma, head and neck, liver or kidney cancer.

The chain couples TRBV7-9 to TRBJ1-2; TRBD1 aligns across 9 bases. J lost 4 bases, V lost 9 bases, and 3 bases had no gene match. Germline lookup yields CDR1 SEHNR and CDR2 FQNEAQ (reference sequence). This CDR3 has 12 residues. CDR3 residues: CASTGGSYGYTF. CDR3 sequence (DNA): TGTGCCAGTACAGGGGGCAGCTATGGCTACACCTTC.

The CDR3 nucleotides are TGTGCCAGCAGCCGACTCCAGGGCCAGGGGGCGTACGAGCAGTACTTC. Its translation is CASSRLQGQGAYEQYF. The chain uses TRBV11-1 and TRBJ2-7; 8 bases match TRBD1. The CDR3 spans 16 residues. V trimming: 5 bases; J trimming: 4 bases; junction bases outside the gene matches: 13. Germline V CDR1 and CDR2: SGHAT, FQDESV (reference sequence).

The V call is TRBV7-7, the J call TRBJ2-1, with D possibly being TRBD2 (6 bases). The length of the CDR3 is 14 residues. The germline V and J ends were trimmed by 2 bases and 7 bases, with 12 bases remaining between them. Germline V lookup: CDR1 SSHAT, CDR2 FNYEAQ (reference sequence). The CDR3 spells CASSLSSGSNEQFF. CDR3 coding DNA: TGTGCCAGCAGCTTATCGTCCGGGAGTAATGAGCAGTTCTTC.

The rearrangement links TRBV2 to TRBJ1-5, with D possibly matching TRBD1 (6 bases). The CDR3 length is 15 residues. Per germline, CDR1 SNHLY and CDR2 FYNNEI. The V end was cut by 7 bases, the J end by 7 bases, with 20 bases between. CDR3 nucleotides: TGTGCCAGCACTTTAGATCGGGGGGCCGGACAGCCCCAGCATTTT. This sequence encodes CASTLDRGAGQPQHF.

The chain carries TRBV7-9 and TRBJ1-1; weak D call: TRBD1 (6 bases). The germline V and J ends were trimmed by 7 bases and 3 bases, with 15 bases remaining between them. The CDR3 is made up of 14 amino acids. Germline CDR1 reads SEHNR; CDR2 reads FQNEAQ (reference sequence). CDR3 residues: CASTLGGRDTEAFF. The CDR3 DNA sequence: TGTGCCAGCACCCTGGGGGGCCGCGACACTGAAGCTTTCTTT.

The chain couples TRBV11-1 to TRBJ1-2; a weak D match, TRBD1 (5 bases). The CDR3 is 12 amino acids. The germline V gene encodes CDR1 SGHAT and CDR2 FQDESV (reference sequence). V shed 8 bases and J shed 4 bases, with 11 bases lying between them. Here the CDR3 reads CASGKTGYGYTF. CDR3 bases: TGTGCCAGCGGTAAAACAGGCTATGGCTACACCTTC.

This clone turned up a few times. The chain links TRBV7-2 to TRBJ1-1; D remains ambiguous. Germline V CDR1 and CDR2: SGHTA, FQGNSA. V was shortened by 1 base and J by 3 bases, with 6 bases between the two germline ends. The CDR3 loop spans 13 amino acids. CDR3 DNA: TGTGCCAGCAGCTTAGTCTGGTACACTGAAGCTTTCTTT. This codes for CASSLVWYTEAFF.

This clone was seen once. This rearrangement joins TRBV29-1 to TRBJ1-1; D may be TRBD1 (5 bases). V lost 6 bases to trimming and J lost 1 base, with 15 bases between them. CDR3 length equals 14 residues. Germline V gene lookup returns CDR1 SQVTM and CDR2 ANQGSEA. For the CDR3, the DNA is TGCAGCGTAAAAGGCCATGGGGGGAACACTGAAGCTTTCTTT. Protein product: CSVKGHGGNTEAFF.

The chain has TRBV7-9 and TRBJ1-2; no firm D call. This CDR3 region has 14 residues. Germline V gene sequence: CDR1 SEHNR, CDR2 FQNEAQ (reference sequence). The germline V and J ends were trimmed by 0 bases and 7 bases, with 12 bases remaining between them. The CDR3 loop is CASSLALEVPGYTF. The CDR3 bases are TGTGCCAGCAGCTTAGCCCTAGAGGTACCTGGCTACACCTTC.

The V and J genes are TRBV7-8 and TRBJ2-3; 9 nucleotides match TRBD1. The CDR3 covers 14 residues. The V gene end was trimmed by 6 bases and the J gene end by 3 bases; junction bases not matched to a gene: 4. Germline CDR1 SGHVS, CDR2 FQNEAQ. The CDR3 bases are TGTGCCAGCAGATACGGACAGGGGACAGATACGCAGTATTTT. Protein: CASRYGQGTDTQYF.

This clone was observed a handful of times. The gene calls are TRBV11-2 and TRBJ1-1; TRBD1 matches 9 bases. The V gene end was trimmed by 4 bases and the J gene end by 5 bases; junction bases not matched to a gene: 8. Germline assignment: CDR1 SGHAT and CDR2 FQNNGV. This CDR3 has 15 amino acids. In nucleotides, the CDR3 is TGTGCCAGCAGCTCCCGGGGGACAGGGAGTACTGAAGCTTTCTTT. Protein sequence: CASSSRGTGSTEAFF.

This rearrangement joins TRBV11-2 to TRBJ1-4, with 7 bases identical to TRBD1. The CDR3 is 18 amino acids. Germline lookup yields CDR1 SGHAT and CDR2 FQNNGV. The ends lost 5 bases at V and 4 bases at J; junction bases unmatched: 16. This CDR3 reads CASSPTTKTGRGNEKLFF. The CDR3 DNA sequence: TGTGCCAGCAGCCCGACGACCAAGACAGGGCGGGGTAATGAAAAACTGTTTTTT.